The clone carrying this T cell receptor beta chain was counted only a few times. The antigen is not known. The junction had 5 bases not matched to a gene; V was cut back by 4 bases and J by 7 bases. The CDR3 runs 15 residues. CDR1 is LGHDT, CDR2 YNNKEL, per germline (reference sequence). Addition of a universal primer site occurred through template switching, and cDNA carried unique molecular identifiers. Each CDR3 protein is one row after TCRdb ran MiXCR on the 5' RACE reads. This sample has around 490,000 distinct CDR3 sequences, with around 15% found just once. This specimen comes from a study of identical twins. Study results and caveats: Conclusions were based on cross-sectional statistical analysis, without following the same donors. Part of the zero-insertion signal could reflect confounding by invariant MAIT and iNKT cells. Insertions ran lower in abundant cord blood beta clonotypes, though not in memory repertoires.

These data also formed part of another study, on yellow fever vaccine responses in identical twins.

The sample consisted of CD4+ T cells sorted from blood. The receptor comes from a woman aged 18 to 35 in good health. The gene calls are TRBV3-1 and TRBJ2-2; 11 bases are a match to TRBD1. The CDR3 sequence is CASSPRTGGIGELFF. DNA of the CDR3: TGTGCCAGCAGCCCCCGGACAGGGGGCATCGGGGAGCTGTTTTTT.